The entry below describes one TCR beta chain. What it binds is not known. Each of the donors had roughly 9.4 milliliters of peripheral blood drawn into EDTA-treated Vacutainer tubes. CDR3 size: 11 residues. Germline values: CDR1 DFQATT, CDR2 SNEGSKA (reference sequence). A sample-barcoded 5' primer and a J-beta primer mix were used in a second PCR of roughly 7 to 12 cycles. TCRdb re-derived calls from the 5' RACE reads in MiXCR, one entry per CDR3 protein. The sample has about 900,000 distinct CDR3 sequences; around 62% are singletons. These data come from a study of blood T cells in healthy people across ages. Points from the study as a whole: Comparison with aged donors showed that long-lived donors had more naive CD4+ cells and higher diversity.

This sequence joins TRBV20-1 and TRBJ1-2; D remains unclear. Sequencing was done on a sample of blood. This clonotype was sampled from a man aged 30-40 years in good health. The CDR3 region has the DNA TGCGGTGGCGTTGTAGGGTATGGCTACACCTTC. It is translated as CGGVVGYGYTF.